These 27 T cell receptor beta chains came from one sample sequenced in a study of T cells after yellow fever vaccination (dated by TCRdb to the late 2010s). Library construction relied on 5' RACE. Sequenced using an Illumina HiSeq 2500. Using fastp at Q25 and MiXCR, TCRdb reprocessed the public reads and kept productive beta chains. Records with the same CDR3 protein are collapsed into one entry carrying the most frequent genes and DNA. The sample records 400,000 to 650,000 distinct CDR3 sequences, just over 20% of which are singletons. 15% to 20% of the sample is in the top ten clones. The treatment or condition label of this sample denotes: live attenuated yellow fever vaccine strain. The source was PBMCs, collected around 3 weeks after the first yellow fever vaccination. The source of these receptors is a man in his late teens or twenties who received the YFV17D yellow fever vaccine.

The DNA for the CDR3 is TGTGCCAGCAGCCAAGTCCGGTACACCGGGGAGCTGTTTTTT. Its protein is CASSQVRYTGELFF. This chain links TRBV3-1 with TRBJ2-2; D gene unclear. Trimming removed 1 base from V and 3 bases from J, with 6 bases in between. The CDR3 is 14 amino acids. Germline CDR1 reads LGHDT; CDR2 reads YNNKEL (reference sequence).

V usage is TRBV5-1 and J usage is TRBJ2-7; 9 bases align to TRBD1. Unmatched junction bases numbered 10, after V lost 6 bases and J lost 6 bases. From germline, CDR1 is SGHRS and CDR2 YFSETQ. The CDR3 consists of 14 residues. The CDR3 DNA reads TGCGCCAGCACCCTACAGGGGGCGATTAGCGAGCAGTACTTC. The encoded protein is CASTLQGAISEQYF.

CDR3 in DNA: TGTGCCAGCAGCTTAGCCCTCGGGCTAGCGGGGGCCCGGATCCACACAGATACGCAGTATTTT. It encodes CASSLALGLAGARIHTDTQYF. The chain carries TRBV7-6 and TRBJ2-3, with 10 bases lining up with TRBD2. Germline assignment: CDR1 SGHVS and CDR2 FNYEAQ. CDR3 length equals 21 residues. V lost 0 bases to trimming and J lost 2 bases; unmatched junction nucleotides: 17.

This clonotype was seen repeatedly, ten times or more. The DNA of the CDR3 is TGTGCCAGCAGCGCCCGGGCGCAGGGCCTATCAAATGAGCAGTTCTTC. Amino acids: CASSARAQGLSNEQFF. The chain carries TRBV7-2 and TRBJ2-1; D is perhaps TRBD1 (5 bases). V was pared by 5 bases and J by 7 bases, with 21 bases between. This CDR3 has 16 residues. Germline V lookup: CDR1 SGHTA, CDR2 FQGNSA.

The J gene is TRBJ1-5, the V gene TRBV6-1; a weak D match, TRBD1 (6 bases). The ends were cut back, 8 bases at V and 0 bases at J, with 14 bases in the middle. Germline-derived CDR1 and CDR2 are MNHNS and SASEGT. The CDR3 length is 15 residues. The CDR3 DNA reads as TGTGCCAGCGGAGGGGGTCCCCATAGCAATCAGCCCCAGCATTTT. Protein product: CASGGGPHSNQPQHF.

There are a few counts of this clonotype. The gene calls are TRBV7-3 and TRBJ1-1, with D unresolved. CDR1 is SGHTA, CDR2 FQGTGA, per germline. The length of the CDR3 is 14 residues. Deletions cut 3 bases from V and 5 bases from J, with 13 bases between. The CDR3 DNA follows: TGTGCCAGCAGCTTGCAGGAAGGTTATACTGAAGCTTTCTTT. Translating gives CASSLQEGYTEAFF.

This clonotype has more than one count but fewer than ten. V and J are TRBV6-1 and TRBJ1-6; D is ambiguous. Trimming cost V 0 bases and J 9 bases, with 9 bases left between them. Germline loops: CDR1 MNHNS, CDR2 SASEGT. This CDR3 has 14 amino acids. The CDR3, as DNA: TGTGCCAGCAGTGAAGCAGGGATAGGTTCACCCCTCCACTTT. It specifies CASSEAGIGSPLHF.

This clonotype was seen a handful of times. The V call is TRBV7-2, the J call TRBJ2-1; 9 bases match TRBD2. The CDR3 extends over 16 amino acids. The germline V gene encodes CDR1 SGHTA and CDR2 FQGNSA. V was clipped by 4 bases and J by 3 bases; unmatched bases: 7. The DNA of the CDR3 is TGTGCCAGCAGCTGGGTAGCGGGGGCCCTCTACAATGAGCAGTTCTTC. Translated, it gives CASSWVAGALYNEQFF.

This clonotype occurred a few times. The gene calls are TRBV20-1 and TRBJ1-5; no firm D call. V shed 1 base and J shed 4 bases, with 11 bases lying between them. The CDR3 loop spans 14 amino acids. The germline V gene encodes CDR1 DFQATT and CDR2 SNEGSKA (reference sequence). CDR3 sequence reads: CSARGSFGNQPQHF. The CDR3 DNA sequence: TGCAGTGCTAGAGGGTCCTTCGGGAATCAGCCCCAGCATTTT.

Concerning this clonotype itself: A much larger clone differs from this one at a single base, so this may be a read error. The chain has TRBV12-3 or TRBV12-4 and TRBJ2-2, with D possibly being TRBD2 (5 bases). There are 14 residues in the CDR3. CDR3 protein: CVSTPGLNTGELFF. The CDR3 nucleotides read TGTGTCAGCACCCCCGGACTGAACACCGGGGAGCTGTTTTTT.

V is TRBV5-5 and J is TRBJ2-7, with 14 nucleotides matching TRBD2. Germline V gene lookup returns CDR1 SGHKS and CDR2 YYEKEE (reference sequence). The length of the CDR3 is 15 residues. Germline trimming cut 4 bases from V and 2 bases from J; bases unmatched to any gene: 2. The CDR3: CASSEGLAGAYEQYV. The CDR3, as DNA: TGTGCCAGCAGCGAGGGACTAGCGGGGGCCTACGAGCAGTACGTC.

This clonotype was seen more than once but under ten times. V gene TRBV3-1 combines with J gene TRBJ2-5; D is perhaps TRBD1 or TRBD2 (5 bases each). Trimming took 5 bases from V and 5 from J, leaving 15 bases between them. Germline V CDR1 and CDR2: LGHDT, YNNKEL (reference sequence). CDR3 size: 14 residues. Here the CDR3 reads CASSYQAGSETQYF. The CDR3 coding sequence is TGTGCCAGCAGCTACCAGGCAGGGAGTGAGACCCAGTACTTC.

CDR3 DNA sequence: TGTGCCAGCAGCTTGCACAGGGGGAACTATGGCTACACCTTC. It specifies CASSLHRGNYGYTF. The rearrangement joins TRBV7-2 to TRBJ1-2, with 8 bases that match TRBD1. V was pared by 3 bases and J by 2 bases, with 2 bases of the junction left unmatched. CDR1 is SGHTA, CDR2 FQGNSA, per germline. The CDR3 totals 14 residues.

This chain joins TRBV20-1 and TRBJ2-3; D may be TRBD1 or TRBD2 (6 bases each). The CDR3 contains 13 residues. V lost 3 bases, J lost 3 bases, and 10 bases lay in between. In germline, CDR1 is DFQATT, CDR2 SNEGSKA (reference sequence). This CDR3 is CSASAGHTDTQYF. The CDR3 nucleotides read TGCAGTGCTAGTGCGGGACATACAGATACGCAGTATTTT.

This clonotype was seen more than once but under ten times. J is TRBJ2-3 and V is TRBV15; 10 bases agree with TRBD1. Germline CDR1 reads LNHNV; CDR2 reads YYDKDF (reference sequence). The J segment lost 1 base and the V segment lost 3 bases, leaving 10 bases of the junction unmatched. This CDR3 region has 18 residues. The CDR3 is CATSSPTRQGARTDTQYF. The CDR3 bases are TGTGCCACCAGCAGTCCCACCCGACAGGGGGCCCGCACAGATACGCAGTATTTT.

This clonotype was counted a few times. The V gene is TRBV7-6, the J gene TRBJ2-2; TRBD2 matches at 8 bases. Germline V gene lookup returns CDR1 SGHVS and CDR2 FNYEAQ. The junction had 9 bases not matched to a gene; V was cut back by 4 bases and J by 8 bases. The CDR3 is made up of 15 amino acids. CDR3 region: CASSSGLDVRGELFF. As DNA, the CDR3 is TGTGCCAGCAGCTCGGGACTAGATGTCCGAGGGGAGCTGTTTTTT. The variable domain in full, completed from reference TRBV7-6 and TRBJ2-2, reads GAGVSQSPRYKVTKRGQDVALRCDPISGHVSLYWYRQALGQGPEFLTYFNYEAQQDKSGLPNDRFSAERPEGSISTLTIQRTEQRDSAMYRCASSSGLDVRGELFFGEGSRLTVL.

This clonotype has only a few counts. The chain couples TRBV7-2 to TRBJ2-5; maybe TRBD2 (6 bases). The CDR3 contains 15 residues. Trimming cost V 1 base and J 2 bases, with 11 bases left between them. Germline V gives CDR1 SGHTA, CDR2 FQGNSA. CDR3 region: CASSLVGRGQETQYF. In DNA form, the CDR3 reads TGTGCCAGCAGCTTAGTCGGACGGGGGCAAGAGACCCAGTACTTC.

This chain uses TRBV18 with TRBJ1-1; D is undetermined. Trimming took off 4 bases at V and 0 bases at J, with 12 bases between the two ends. This CDR3 has 15 amino acids. Germline V gene data show CDR1 as KGHSH and CDR2 as LQKENI. The chain's CDR3 is CASSQNQDMNTEAFF. The CDR3 DNA is TGTGCCAGCTCACAGAACCAGGATATGAACACTGAAGCTTTCTTT.

CDR3 loop: CASNRDSLNQPQHF. Written as DNA, the CDR3 is TGTGCCAGCAATCGGGACAGTCTCAATCAGCCCCAGCATTTT. The rearrangement links TRBV28 to TRBJ1-5; 7 nucleotides agree with TRBD1. V dropped 7 bases and J dropped 3; count of bases not matched to a gene: 6. The CDR3 loop spans 14 amino acids. CDR1 and CDR2 from the germline V gene are MDHEN and SYDVKM. The complete variable domain, with remaining parts taken from reference TRBV28 and TRBJ1-5, reads DVKVTQSSRYLVKRTGEKVFLECVQDMDHENMFWYRQDPGLGLRLIYFSYDVKMKEKGDIPEGYSVSREKKERFSLILESASTNQTSMYLCASNRDSLNQPQHFGDGTRLSIL.

This clonotype was observed a few times. This rearrangement joins TRBV7-8 to TRBJ2-3; a possible D gene is TRBD1 (6 bases). CDR1 is SGHVS and CDR2 is FQNEAQ in the germline V gene. This CDR3 contains 13 residues. The ends were cut back, 0 bases at V and 9 bases at J, with 10 bases in the middle. As DNA, the CDR3 is TGTGCCAGCAGCTTAGCAATCAGGGGCACGCAGTATTTT. Residues: CASSLAIRGTQYF. The full variable domain, in which reference TRBV7-8 and TRBJ2-3 provide the parts outside the CDR3, is GAGVSQSPRYKVAKRGQDVALRCDPISGHVSLFWYQQALGQGPEFLTYFQNEAQLDKSGLPSDRFFAERPEGSVSTLKIQRTQQEDSAVYLCASSLAIRGTQYFGPGTRLTVL.

The V gene is TRBV5-1, the J gene TRBJ2-7, with a weak D call TRBD2 (7 bases). The CDR3 is 15 residues long. Germline loops: CDR1 SGHRS, CDR2 YFSETQ. The ends were cut back, 4 bases at V and 3 bases at J, with 17 bases in the middle. DNA of the CDR3: TGCGCCAGCAGCCCCTGGGAGGGGGGCCACTACGAGCAGTACGTC. It translates to CASSPWEGGHYEQYV.

This rearrangement joins TRBV6-2 or TRBV6-3 to TRBJ1-1, with unresolved D. CDR1 is MNHEY and CDR2 is SVGEGT in the germline V gene. The germline V and J ends were trimmed by 2 bases and 3 bases, with 7 bases remaining between them. This CDR3 is built from 13 residues. The CDR3 nucleotides read TGTGCCAGCAGTTACCCGGCCTACACTGAAGCTTTCTTT. Its protein product is CASSYPAYTEAFF.

This clonotype was recorded many times. Here the CDR3 DNA reads TGTGCCAGCAGGCAAGGGACAGCTGGGGCCAACGTCCTGACTTTC. Its protein product is CASRQGTAGANVLTF. This chain connects TRBV12-3 or TRBV12-4 to TRBJ2-6; TRBD1 matches at 7 bases. With 6 bases clipped from V and 2 bases from J, the junction kept 4 bases outside the gene matches. CDR3 size: 15 residues.

The genes are TRBV27 and TRBJ2-7; D unresolved. This CDR3 has 13 amino acids. CDR1 and CDR2 from the germline V gene are MNHEY and SMNVEV (reference sequence). The V end lost 3 bases, the J end lost 3 bases, and 9 bases lay between the germline ends. The CDR3 DNA follows: TGTGCCAGCAGTTTCCGGGCCTACTACGAGCAGTACTTC. It yields the protein CASSFRAYYEQYF.

There are a few counts of this clonotype. The chain joins TRBV13 to TRBJ2-1, with D tentatively TRBD1 (6 bases). Germline-derived CDR1 and CDR2 are PRHDT and FYEKMQ (reference sequence). V was shortened by 2 bases and J by 4 bases, with 9 bases between the two germline ends. This CDR3 spans 14 amino acids. The CDR3 nucleotides read TGTGCCAGCAGCTTATCGGACAGATACAATGAGCAGTTCTTC. It specifies CASSLSDRYNEQFF.

Here the CDR3 reads CSVDPKGLDTQYF. DNA for the CDR3: TGCAGTGTGGATCCAAAGGGGCTAGATACGCAGTATTTT. The chain is built from TRBV20-1 and TRBJ2-3, with D perhaps TRBD1 (5 bases). V shed 7 bases and J shed 5 bases, with 16 bases lying between them. Germline assignment: CDR1 DFQATT and CDR2 SNEGSKA (reference sequence). This CDR3 has 13 amino acids.

The V call is TRBV2, the J call TRBJ1-1; D not resolved. Germline V gene lookup returns CDR1 SNHLY and CDR2 FYNNEI. The V end lost 6 bases, the J end lost 3 bases, and 14 bases lay between the germline ends. This CDR3 has 14 amino acids. Here the CDR3 reads CASRLGGWDTEAFF. DNA for the CDR3: TGTGCCAGCAGGCTCGGTGGGTGGGACACTGAAGCTTTCTTT.